This entry is about one T cell receptor (beta chain). The sample belongs to a study of T cell responses to AZD1222 COVID-19 vaccine. This CDR3 is 16 amino acids long. V was cut by 3 bases and J by 4 bases, with 18 bases left in between. Germline V gene data show CDR1 as LNHDA and CDR2 as SQIVND (reference sequence). TCRdb keeps only in-frame clones here, not all; method: immunoSEQ multiplex PCR. The sample records about 120,000 clones, about 90% being singletons. This receptor was obtained from an adult who received the AZD1222 COVID-19 vaccine. Specimen: peripheral blood, collected 28 days after the second AZD1222 dose. This chain uses TRBV19 with TRBJ2-5, with D perhaps TRBD1 or TRBD2 (6 bases each). Here the CDR3 reads CASSIRGQGLGETQYF. The CDR3 bases are TGTGCCAGTAGTATCCGGGGGCAGGGTCTTGGAGAGACCCAGTACTTC. Filled out from reference TRBV19 and TRBJ2-5, the complete variable domain reads DGGITQSPKYLFRKEGQNVTLSCEQNLNHDAMYWYRQDPGQGLRLIYYSQIVNDFQKGDIAEGYSVSREKKESFPLTVTSAQKNPTAFYLCASSIRGQGLGETQYFGPGTRLLVL.